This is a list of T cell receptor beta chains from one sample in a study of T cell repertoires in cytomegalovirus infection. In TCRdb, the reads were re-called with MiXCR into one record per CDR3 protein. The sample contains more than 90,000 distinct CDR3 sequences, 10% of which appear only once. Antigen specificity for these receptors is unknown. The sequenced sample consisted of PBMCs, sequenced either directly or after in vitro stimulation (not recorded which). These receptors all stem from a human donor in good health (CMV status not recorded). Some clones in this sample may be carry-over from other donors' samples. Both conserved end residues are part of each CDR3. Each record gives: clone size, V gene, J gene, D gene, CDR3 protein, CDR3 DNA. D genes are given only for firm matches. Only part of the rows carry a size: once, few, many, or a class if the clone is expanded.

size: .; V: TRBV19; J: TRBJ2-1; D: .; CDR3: CASTGAVSSYNEQFF; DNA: TGTGCCAGTACGGGGGCTGTTAGCTCCTACAATGAGCAGTTCTTC
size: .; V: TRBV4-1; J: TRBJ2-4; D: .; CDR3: CASSQDRWLSGQNIQYF; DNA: TGCGCCAGCAGCCAAGATAGGTGGCTATCAGGCCAAAACATTCAGTACTTC
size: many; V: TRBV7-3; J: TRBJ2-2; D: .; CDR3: CASSRSLNTGELFF; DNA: TGTGCCAGCAGCCGGTCTTTAAACACCGGGGAGCTGTTTTTT
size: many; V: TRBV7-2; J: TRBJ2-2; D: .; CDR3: CASSLGGIGELFF; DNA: TGTGCCAGCAGCTTAGGGGGGATCGGGGAGCTGTTTTTT
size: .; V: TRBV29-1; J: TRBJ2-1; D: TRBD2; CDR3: CSVSGLAGNSYNEQFF; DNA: TGCAGCGTTTCCGGACTAGCGGGGAACTCCTACAATGAGCAGTTCTTC
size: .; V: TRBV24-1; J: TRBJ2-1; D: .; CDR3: CATSGTGPFRYNEQFF; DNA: TGTGCCACCAGTGGAACAGGGCCCTTCCGCTACAATGAGCAGTTCTTC
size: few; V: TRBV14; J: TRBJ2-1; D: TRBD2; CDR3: CASSPSLAGPSRNEQFF; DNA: TGTGCCAGCAGCCCGAGCCTAGCGGGACCCTCACGGAATGAGCAGTTCTTC
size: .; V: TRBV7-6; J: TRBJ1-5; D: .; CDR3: CASSFVSSNQPQHF; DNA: TGTGCCAGCAGCTTCGTCAGTAGCAATCAGCCCCAGCATTTT
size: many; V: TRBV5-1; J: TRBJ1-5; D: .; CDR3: CASSMGDNQPQHF; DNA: TGCGCCAGCAGCATGGGGGACAATCAGCCCCAGCATTTT
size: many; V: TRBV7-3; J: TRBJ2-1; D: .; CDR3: CASSTDEDEQFF; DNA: TGTGCCAGCAGCACCGACGAGGATGAGCAGTTCTTC
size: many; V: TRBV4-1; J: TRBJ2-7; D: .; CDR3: CASSQGATYEQYF; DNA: TGCGCCAGCAGCCAAGGGGCGACCTACGAGCAGTACTTC
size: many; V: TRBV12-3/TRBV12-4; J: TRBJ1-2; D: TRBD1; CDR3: CASSLDRGPIYGYTF; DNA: TGTGCCAGCAGTTTAGACAGGGGGCCCATCTATGGCTACACCTTC
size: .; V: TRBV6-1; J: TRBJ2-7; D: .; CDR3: CASSESVAEQYF; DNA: TGTGCCAGCAGTGAATCCGTCGCCGAGCAGTACTTC
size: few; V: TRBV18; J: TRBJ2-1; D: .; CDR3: CASSPLSLAPEQFF; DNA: TGTGCCAGCTCACCCTTATCTCTAGCGCCTGAGCAGTTCTTC
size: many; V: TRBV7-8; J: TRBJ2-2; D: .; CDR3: CASSYGTSNTGELFF; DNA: TGTGCCAGCAGCTACGGGACTTCGAACACCGGGGAGCTGTTTTTT